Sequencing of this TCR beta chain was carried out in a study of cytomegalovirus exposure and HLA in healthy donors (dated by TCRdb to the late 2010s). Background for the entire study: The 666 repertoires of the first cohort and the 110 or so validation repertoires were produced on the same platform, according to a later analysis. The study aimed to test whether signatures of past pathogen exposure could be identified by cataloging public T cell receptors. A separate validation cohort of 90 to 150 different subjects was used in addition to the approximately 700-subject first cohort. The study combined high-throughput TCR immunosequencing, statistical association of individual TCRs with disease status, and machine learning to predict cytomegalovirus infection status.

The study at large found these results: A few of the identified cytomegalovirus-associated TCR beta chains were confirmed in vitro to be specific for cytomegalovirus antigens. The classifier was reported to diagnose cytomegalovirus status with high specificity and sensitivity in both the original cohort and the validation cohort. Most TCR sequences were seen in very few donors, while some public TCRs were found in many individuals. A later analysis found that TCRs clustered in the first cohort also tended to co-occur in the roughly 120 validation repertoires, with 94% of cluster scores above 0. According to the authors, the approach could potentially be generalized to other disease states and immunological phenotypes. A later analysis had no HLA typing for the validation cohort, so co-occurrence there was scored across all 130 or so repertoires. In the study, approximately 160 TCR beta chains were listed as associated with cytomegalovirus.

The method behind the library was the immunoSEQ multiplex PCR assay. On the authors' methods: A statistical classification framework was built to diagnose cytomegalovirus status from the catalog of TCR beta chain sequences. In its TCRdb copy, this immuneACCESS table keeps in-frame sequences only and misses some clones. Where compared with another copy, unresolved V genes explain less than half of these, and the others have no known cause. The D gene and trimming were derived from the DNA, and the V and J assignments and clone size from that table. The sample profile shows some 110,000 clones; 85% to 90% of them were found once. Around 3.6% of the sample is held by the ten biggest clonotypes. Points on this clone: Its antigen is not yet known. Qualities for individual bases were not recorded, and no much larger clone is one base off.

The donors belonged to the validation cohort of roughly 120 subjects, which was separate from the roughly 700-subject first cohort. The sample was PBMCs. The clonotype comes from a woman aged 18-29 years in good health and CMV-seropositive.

The sequenced DNA is TGTGCCAGCTCACCAATGGGGGAGGGCTACGAGCAGTACTTC. It encodes CASSPMGEGYEQYF. The rearranged chain carries TRBV18 and TRBJ2-7; 7 of the junction bases match TRBD2. CDR1 and CDR2 are drawn from the germline V gene: KGHSH, LQKENI. The CDR3 spans 14 residues, from the cysteine through the phenylalanine. This entry keeps only the CDR3 DNA: 42 bases, framed from base 1. At the junction V is shortened by 2 bases and J by 3 bases; bases outside the gene matches: 4.